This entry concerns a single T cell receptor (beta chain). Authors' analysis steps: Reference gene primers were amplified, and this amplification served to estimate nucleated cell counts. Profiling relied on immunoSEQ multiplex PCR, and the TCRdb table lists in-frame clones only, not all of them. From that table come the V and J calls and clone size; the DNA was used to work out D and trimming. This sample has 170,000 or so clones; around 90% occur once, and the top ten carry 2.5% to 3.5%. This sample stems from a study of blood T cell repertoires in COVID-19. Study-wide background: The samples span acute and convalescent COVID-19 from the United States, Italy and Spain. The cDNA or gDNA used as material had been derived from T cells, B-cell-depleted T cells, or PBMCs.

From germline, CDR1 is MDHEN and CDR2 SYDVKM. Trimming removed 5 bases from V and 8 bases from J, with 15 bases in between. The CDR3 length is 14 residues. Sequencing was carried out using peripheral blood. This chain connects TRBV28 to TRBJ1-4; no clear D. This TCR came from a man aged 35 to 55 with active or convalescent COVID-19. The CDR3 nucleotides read TGTGCCAGCAGTCAACCGACCTTCGGGGAAAAACTGTTTTTT. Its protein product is CASSQPTFGEKLFF.